This is a list of T cell receptor beta chains from one sample in a study of OX40 agonist ivuxolimab in advanced cancers. Sequencing used immunoSEQ multiplex PCR; TCRdb keeps in-frame clones, though not all of them. The data contain tens of thousands of clones, over 75% of them singletons. Source: CD4+ or CD8+ T cells sorted from blood, taken in a trial of the OX40 agonist ivuxolimab. The receptor source for this set is an adult with an advanced solid tumor such as melanoma, head and neck, liver or kidney cancer. The CDR3 runs from the conserved cysteine through the conserved F or W. Each record gives: V gene, clone size, D gene, CDR3 length, J gene, CDR3 DNA, CDR3 protein. D genes are given only for firm matches. Size is stated for part of the rows, as once, few or many counts, or as a class when the clone is expanded.

>TRBV2|NA|TRBD1|15|TRBJ2-5
TGTGCCAGCCGACCCGGGACAGGGGCCGCGGAGACCCAGTACTTC
CASRPGTGAAETQYF
>TRBV7-8|NA|TRBD2|18|TRBJ2-3
TGTGCCAGCAGCTTAGCCCAGACTAGCGGGGGCCGCACAGATACGCAGTATTTT
CASSLAQTSGGRTDTQYF
>TRBV4-1|NA|TRBD2|17|TRBJ2-3
TGCGCCAGCAGCGTAAGCCCGCTAGCGGGGACCACAGATACGCAGTATTTT
CASSVSPLAGTTDTQYF
>TRBV27|NA|NA|15|TRBJ1-1
TGTGCCAGCAGTTCCAGTCGGGTCTCAAACACTGAAGCTTTCTTT
CASSSSRVSNTEAFF
>TRBV2|NA|NA|13|TRBJ1-1
TGTGCCAGCACTACCGCCGCGGTCACTGAAGCTTTCTTT
CASTTAAVTEAFF
>TRBV28|NA|TRBD1|15|TRBJ1-2
TGTGCCAGCAGATCGGGACAGGTAGCTAACTATGGCTACACCTTC
CASRSGQVANYGYTF
>TRBV10-1|few|NA|13|TRBJ2-7
TGCGCCAGCAGTGAGTCGCATGGGAACGAGCAGTACTTC
CASSESHGNEQYF
>TRBV2|NA|NA|15|TRBJ2-3
TGTGCCAGCAGTCCCCAAGGGGTCGGGACAGATACGCAGTATTTT
CASSPQGVGTDTQYF
>TRBV2|NA|NA|13|TRBJ2-5
TGTGCCAGCAGCCTCAGCTGGGGGGAGACCCAGTACTTC
CASSLSWGETQYF
>TRBV5-6|once|NA|17|TRBJ2-2
TGTGCCAGCAGCTTGGTACTAGCCGGAGGAGTTTCGGGGGAGCTGTTTTTT
CASSLVLAGGVSGELFF
>TRBV27|NA|NA|14|TRBJ2-7
TGTGCCAGCAGTTTAACCCGGGGGAGGTCGGAGCAGTACTTC
CASSLTRGRSEQYF
>TRBV7-9|NA|NA|15|TRBJ1-6
TGTGCCAGCAGCGCCGGGGGCGGACGGGATTCACCCCTCCACTTT
CASSAGGGRDSPLHF
>TRBV11-2|NA|TRBD2|16|TRBJ2-3
TGTGCCAGCAGCTTAGGCGCTAGCGGGGGGTCGGATACGCAGTATTTT
CASSLGASGGSDTQYF
>TRBV6-6|NA|NA|15|TRBJ1-2
TGTGCCAGCATCTCCGGAGGACAGAACAACTATGGCTACACCTTC
CASISGGQNNYGYTF
>TRBV28|NA|NA|15|TRBJ1-2
TGTGCCAGCAGCAGGCTGGGGGGGTTTGGGGATGGCTACACCTTC
CASSRLGGFGDGYTF
>TRBV5-6|NA|TRBD1|14|TRBJ2-3
TGTGCCAGCAGCCTGGACAGGGGAGCCTATACGCAGTATTTT
CASSLDRGAYTQYF
>TRBV5-1|NA|TRBD1|18|TRBJ1-1
TGCGCCAGCAGCTCGGCCCCGGGACAGGGGGCGCGGAGCACTGAAGCTTTCTTT
CASSSAPGQGARSTEAFF
>TRBV18|NA|TRBD1|16|TRBJ2-4
TGTGCCAGCTCACCACCAGGGGGCGACGCCAAAAACATTCAGTACTTC
CASSPPGGDAKNIQYF
>TRBV6-5|NA|TRBD2|16|TRBJ2-2
TGTGCCAGCAGTTACCAGCGGGGGGCCCTTGCCGGGGAGCTGTTTTTT
CASSYQRGALAGELFF
>TRBV4-1|NA|TRBD1|17|TRBJ2-1
TGCGCCAGCAGCCAAGATGGGTCGGGACAGGTGTACAATGAGCAGTTCTTC
CASSQDGSGQVYNEQFF
>TRBV19|NA|TRBD2|20|TRBJ2-6
TGTGCCAGTACCTTGGGACTAGCGGGAGGGGCAGTTGCTGGGGCCAACGTCCTGACTTTC
CASTLGLAGGAVAGANVLTF
>TRBV7-9|NA|NA|17|TRBJ2-1
TGTGCCAGCAGCCGCTTGGGGGGCGAAGATTACTACAATGAGCAGTTCTTC
CASSRLGGEDYYNEQFF
>TRBV28|NA|NA|15|TRBJ2-7
TGTGCCAGCAGCCTACCCCGGAGAGGGGGCTACGAGCAGTACTTC
CASSLPRRGGYEQYF
>TRBV10-3|NA|TRBD1|14|TRBJ2-1
TGTGCCATCAGGGCCGGGACAGGGGACAATGAGCAGTTCTTC
CAIRAGTGDNEQFF
>TRBV28|NA|NA|16|TRBJ2-3
TGTGCCAGCAGTCCACGAGGTGGGGAGAGCACAGATACGCAGTATTTT
CASSPRGGESTDTQYF
>TRBV9|NA|NA|17|TRBJ2-2
TGTGCCAGCAGCGAGAGCGGCGGGGCCGCGAACACCGGGGAGCTGTTTTTT
CASSESGGAANTGELFF
>TRBV7-3|NA|TRBD1|18|TRBJ2-6
TGTGCCAGCAGCCTGACCGGGACAGTTAACTCTGGGGCCAACGTCCTGACTTTC
CASSLTGTVNSGANVLTF
>TRBV7-9|NA|NA|13|TRBJ1-2
TGTGCCAGCAGCACTGGACAGTTCTATGGCTACACCTTC
CASSTGQFYGYTF
>TRBV28|once|NA|15|TRBJ2-5
TGTGCCAGCAGTTCAAGCTCTCAGGGGCAAGAGACCCAGTACTTC
CASSSSSQGQETQYF
>TRBV6-5|NA|TRBD1|14|TRBJ1-2
TGTGCCAGCAGCCTACAGGGGAGGGATCGGGGCTACACCTTC
CASSLQGRDRGYTF
>TRBV5-8|NA|NA|13|TRBJ2-1
TGTGCCAGCAGCTTGGACAGGGATAATGAGCAGTTCTTC
CASSLDRDNEQFF
>TRBV10-3|NA|NA|15|TRBJ2-1
TGTGCCATCAGTGATCGGGCCAGGGAATACAATGAGCAGTTCTTC
CAISDRAREYNEQFF
>TRBV7-8|NA|NA|15|TRBJ2-7
TGTGCCAGCAGGTTAGGGTGGCAGGGACGGGACGAGCAGTACTTC
CASRLGWQGRDEQYF
>TRBV18|NA|NA|16|TRBJ1-4
TGTGCCAGCTCATCCTCTACACCCAGAGGGGGTGAAAAACTGTTTTTT
CASSSSTPRGGEKLFF
>TRBV9|once|TRBD1|12|TRBJ1-2
TGTGCCAGCAGCCCGACAGGGTTTGGCTACACCTTC
CASSPTGFGYTF
>TRBV27|NA|TRBD1|16|TRBJ1-4
TGTGCCAGCAGTCCACAGGGGGCGCGGACTAATGAAAAACTGTTTTTT
CASSPQGARTNEKLFF
>TRBV28|NA|TRBD1|14|TRBJ2-2
TGTGCCAGCAGGACACCACAGGGGGCAAATGGGCTGTTTTTT
CASRTPQGANGLFF
>TRBV6-1|NA|TRBD1|16|TRBJ1-1
TGTGCCAGCAGTGGGGGGACAGCTATTTGGAACACTGAAGCTTTCTTT
CASSGGTAIWNTEAFF
>TRBV25-1|once|TRBD1|15|TRBJ2-7
TGTGCCAGCAGCGACCACAGGGGGGCCTACTACGAGCAGTACTTC
CASSDHRGAYYEQYF
>TRBV18|NA|NA|15|TRBJ2-7
TGTGCCAGCTCACCAGGGGCAGGGGTCACCTACGAGCAGTACTTC
CASSPGAGVTYEQYF
>TRBV11-3|NA|NA|13|TRBJ2-2
TGTGCCAGCAGCTTAGCGAGCGCCGGGGAGCTGTTTTTT
CASSLASAGELFF
>TRBV7-2|few|TRBD1|15|TRBJ1-5
TGTGCCAGCAGCTTGGTGGACAGGGGGGACCAGCCCCAGCATTTT
CASSLVDRGDQPQHF
>TRBV10-1|NA|NA|13|TRBJ1-2
TGCGCCAGCAGTGAGTCCGGGGTGCGGGGCTACACCTTC
CASSESGVRGYTF
>TRBV29-1|NA|TRBD1|14|TRBJ2-1
TGCAGCGTTGATCAGTGGACAGGGAACAATGAGCAGTTCTTC
CSVDQWTGNNEQFF
>TRBV19|NA|TRBD1|14|TRBJ1-1
TGTGCCAGTAGACACAGGGGGCTGAACACTGAAGCTTTCTTT
CASRHRGLNTEAFF
>TRBV11-3|NA|TRBD2|19|TRBJ2-1
TGTGCCAGCAGCTTTGGCCTAGCGGGAGGCCAAAGCTCCTACAATGAGCAGTTCTTC
CASSFGLAGGQSSYNEQFF
>TRBV30|NA|NA|16|TRBJ1-2
TGTGCCTGGAGTGGATGGTACGGGGGAGCTAACTATGGCTACACCTTC
CAWSGWYGGANYGYTF
>TRBV19|once|NA|12|TRBJ2-2
TGTGCCAGTAGTAGGTGGACCGGGGAGCTGTTTTTT
CASSRWTGELFF
>TRBV5-1|NA|TRBD1|19|TRBJ1-1
TGCGCCAGCAGCCCAAATCCGGGACAGGGTTTTCGGGAAGGGACTGAAGCTTTCTTT
CASSPNPGQGFREGTEAFF
>TRBV5-1|NA|NA|15|TRBJ1-6
TGCGCCAGCAGCTTGGGGGGCAGGTCAAATTCACCCCTCCACTTT
CASSLGGRSNSPLHF
>TRBV30|NA|TRBD2|17|TRBJ2-7
TGTGCCTGGGCCCGGGCCCTGGCTAGCGGGCCCAAAGGAGAGCAGTACTTC
CAWARALASGPKGEQYF
>TRBV28|NA|NA|16|TRBJ1-6
TGTGCCAGCAGTTTAGGGGGGACCCCCTATAATTCACCCCTCCACTTT
CASSLGGTPYNSPLHF
>TRBV29-1|NA|TRBD1|15|TRBJ1-5
TGCAGCGTTGAATTTCCGGGACAGGGAAATCAGCCCCAGCATTTT
CSVEFPGQGNQPQHF